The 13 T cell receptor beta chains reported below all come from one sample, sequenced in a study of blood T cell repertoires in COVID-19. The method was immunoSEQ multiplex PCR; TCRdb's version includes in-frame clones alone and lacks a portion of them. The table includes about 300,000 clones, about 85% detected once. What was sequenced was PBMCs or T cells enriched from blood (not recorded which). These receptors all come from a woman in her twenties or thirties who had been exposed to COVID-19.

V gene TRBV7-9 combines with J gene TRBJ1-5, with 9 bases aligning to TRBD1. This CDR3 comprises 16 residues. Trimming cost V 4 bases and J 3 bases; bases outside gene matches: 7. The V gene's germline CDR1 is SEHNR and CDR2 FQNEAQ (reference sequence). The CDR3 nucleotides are TGTGCCAGCAGCTCGACCGGGACAGGGTTCAATCAGCCCCAGCATTTT. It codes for CASSSTGTGFNQPQHF. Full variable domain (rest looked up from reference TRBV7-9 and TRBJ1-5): DTGVSQNPRHKITKRGQNVTFRCDPISEHNRLYWYRQTLGQGPEFLTYFQNEAQLEKSRLLSDRFSAERPKGSFSTLEIQRTEQGDSAMYLCASSSTGTGFNQPQHFGDGTRLSIL.

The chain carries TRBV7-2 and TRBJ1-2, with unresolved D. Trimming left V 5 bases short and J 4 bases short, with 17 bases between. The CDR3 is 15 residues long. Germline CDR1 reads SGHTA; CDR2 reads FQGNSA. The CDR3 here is CASSPVTDTVYGYTF. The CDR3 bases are TGTGCCAGCAGCCCAGTCACTGACACGGTCTATGGCTACACCTTC.

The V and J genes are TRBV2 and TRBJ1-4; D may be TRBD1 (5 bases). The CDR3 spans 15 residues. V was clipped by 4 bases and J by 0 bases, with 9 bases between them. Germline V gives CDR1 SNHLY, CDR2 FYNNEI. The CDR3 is CASSGQGATNEKLFF. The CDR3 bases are TGTGCCAGCAGTGGGCAGGGCGCAACTAATGAAAAACTGTTTTTT. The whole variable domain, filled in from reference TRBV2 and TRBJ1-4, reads EPEVTQTPSHQVTQMGQEVILRCVPISNHLYFYWYRQILGQKVEFLVSFYNNEISEKSEIFDDQFSVERPDGSNFTLKIRSTKLEDSAMYFCASSGQGATNEKLFFGSGTQLSVL.

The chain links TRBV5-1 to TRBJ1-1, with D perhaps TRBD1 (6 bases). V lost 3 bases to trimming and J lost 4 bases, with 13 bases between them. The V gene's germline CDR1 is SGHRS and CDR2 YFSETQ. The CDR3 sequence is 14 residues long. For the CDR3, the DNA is TGCGCCAGCAGCTCGGACAGCGGGGTCACTGAAGCTTTCTTT. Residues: CASSSDSGVTEAFF.

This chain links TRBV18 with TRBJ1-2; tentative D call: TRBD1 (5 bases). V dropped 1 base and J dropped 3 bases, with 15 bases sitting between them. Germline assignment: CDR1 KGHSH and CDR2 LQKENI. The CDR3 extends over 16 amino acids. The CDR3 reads CASSPLPQGGDYGYTF. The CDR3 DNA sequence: TGTGCCAGCTCACCACTACCCCAGGGCGGGGACTATGGCTACACCTTC. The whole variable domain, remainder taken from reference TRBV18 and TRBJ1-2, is NAGVMQNPRHLVRRRGQEARLRCSPMKGHSHVYWYRQLPEEGLKFMVYLQKENIIDESGMPKERFSAEFPKEGPSILRIQQVVRGDSAAYFCASSPLPQGGDYGYTFGSGTRLTVV.

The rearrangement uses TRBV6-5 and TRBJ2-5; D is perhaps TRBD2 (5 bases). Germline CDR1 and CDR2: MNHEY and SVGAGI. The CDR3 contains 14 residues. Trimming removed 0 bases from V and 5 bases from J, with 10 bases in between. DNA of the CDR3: TGTGCCAGCAGTTACTCGTCGCGAGGGGAGACCCAGTACTTC. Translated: CASSYSSRGETQYF.

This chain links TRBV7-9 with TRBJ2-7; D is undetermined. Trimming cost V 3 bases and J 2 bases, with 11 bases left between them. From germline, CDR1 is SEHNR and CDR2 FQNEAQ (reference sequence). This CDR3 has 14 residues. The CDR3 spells CASSLGSKPYEQYF. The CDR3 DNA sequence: TGTGCCAGCAGCTTGGGCTCAAAGCCCTACGAGCAGTACTTC.

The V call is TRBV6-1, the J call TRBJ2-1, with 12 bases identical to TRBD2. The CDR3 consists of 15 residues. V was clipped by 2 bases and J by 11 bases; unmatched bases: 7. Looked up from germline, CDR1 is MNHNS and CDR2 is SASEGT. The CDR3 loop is CASSEYSSGRGKQFF. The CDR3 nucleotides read TGTGCCAGCAGTGAATACTCTAGCGGGAGGGGGAAGCAGTTCTTC.

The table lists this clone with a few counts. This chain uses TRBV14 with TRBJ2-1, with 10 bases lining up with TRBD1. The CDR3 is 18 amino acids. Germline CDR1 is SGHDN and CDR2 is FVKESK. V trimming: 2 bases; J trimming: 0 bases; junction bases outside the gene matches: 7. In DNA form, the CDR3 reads TGTGCCAGCAGCCAAACGGGACAGGGGAGGAGCTCCTACAATGAGCAGTTCTTC. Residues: CASSQTGQGRSSYNEQFF.

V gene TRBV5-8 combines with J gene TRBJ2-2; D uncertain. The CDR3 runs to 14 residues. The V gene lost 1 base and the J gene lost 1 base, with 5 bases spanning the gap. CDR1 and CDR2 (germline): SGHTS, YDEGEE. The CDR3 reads CASSLMRNTGELFF. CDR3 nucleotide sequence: TGTGCCAGCAGCTTGATGCGGAACACCGGGGAGCTGTTTTTT.

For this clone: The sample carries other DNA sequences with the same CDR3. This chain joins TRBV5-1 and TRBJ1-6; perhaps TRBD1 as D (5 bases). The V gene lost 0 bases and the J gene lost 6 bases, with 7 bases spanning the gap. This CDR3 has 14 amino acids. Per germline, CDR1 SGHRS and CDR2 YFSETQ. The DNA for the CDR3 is TGCGCCAGCAGCTTGGGACAGAGTAATTCACCCCTCCACTTT. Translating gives CASSLGQSNSPLHF.

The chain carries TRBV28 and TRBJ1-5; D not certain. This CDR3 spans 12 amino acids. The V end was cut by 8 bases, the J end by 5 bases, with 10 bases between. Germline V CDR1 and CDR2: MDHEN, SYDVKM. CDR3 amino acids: CASLGRDQPQHF. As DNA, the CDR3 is TGTGCCAGCCTCGGGAGGGATCAGCCCCAGCATTTT.

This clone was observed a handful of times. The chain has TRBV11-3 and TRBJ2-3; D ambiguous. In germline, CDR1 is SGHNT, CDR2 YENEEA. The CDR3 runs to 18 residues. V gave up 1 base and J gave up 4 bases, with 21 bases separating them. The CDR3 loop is CASSLGGQNPELPDTQYF. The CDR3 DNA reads TGTGCCAGCAGCTTAGGCGGCCAAAACCCGGAGCTGCCAGATACGCAGTATTTT.